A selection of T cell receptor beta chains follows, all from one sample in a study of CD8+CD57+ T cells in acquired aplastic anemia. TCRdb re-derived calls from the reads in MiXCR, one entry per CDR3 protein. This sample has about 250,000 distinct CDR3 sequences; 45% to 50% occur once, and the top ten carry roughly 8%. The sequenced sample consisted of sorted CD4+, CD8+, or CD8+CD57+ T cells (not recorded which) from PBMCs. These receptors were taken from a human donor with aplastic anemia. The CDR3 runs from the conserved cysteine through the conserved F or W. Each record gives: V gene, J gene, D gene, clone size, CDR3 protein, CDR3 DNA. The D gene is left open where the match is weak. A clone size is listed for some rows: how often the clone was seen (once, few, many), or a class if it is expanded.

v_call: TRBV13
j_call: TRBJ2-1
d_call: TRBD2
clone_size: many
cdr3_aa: CASSWGGTSGRGEQFF
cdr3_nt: TGTGCCAGCAGCTGGGGGGGGACTAGCGGAAGGGGTGAGCAGTTCTTC

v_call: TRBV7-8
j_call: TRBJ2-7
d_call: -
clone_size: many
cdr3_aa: CASSLVGYSYEQYF
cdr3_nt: TGTGCCAGCAGCTTAGTAGGCTATTCCTACGAGCAGTACTTC

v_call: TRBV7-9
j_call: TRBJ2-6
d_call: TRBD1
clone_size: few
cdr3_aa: CASSSLGQGAGANVLTF
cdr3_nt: TGTGCCAGCAGCTCACTCGGACAGGGGGCTGGGGCCAACGTCCTGACTTTC

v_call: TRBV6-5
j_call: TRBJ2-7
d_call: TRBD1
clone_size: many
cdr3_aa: CASSVFRGYEQYF
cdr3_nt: TGTGCCAGCAGTGTATTCAGGGGGTACGAGCAGTACTTC

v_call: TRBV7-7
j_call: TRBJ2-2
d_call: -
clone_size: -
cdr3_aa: CASSLRGLFF
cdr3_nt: TGTGCTAGCAGCCTGCGGGGGCTGTTTTTT

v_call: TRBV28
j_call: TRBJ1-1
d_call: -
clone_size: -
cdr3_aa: CASSLYAGDLVNTEAFF
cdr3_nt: TGTGCCAGCAGTTTATATGCTGGGGATCTCGTGAACACTGAAGCTTTCTTT

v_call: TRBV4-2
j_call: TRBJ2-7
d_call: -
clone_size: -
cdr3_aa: CASSQETHLSYEQYF
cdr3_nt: TGTGCCAGCAGCCAAGAGACCCACCTGTCGTACGAGCAGTACTTC

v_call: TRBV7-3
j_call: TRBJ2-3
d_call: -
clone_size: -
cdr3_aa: CASSTQLDPDTQYF
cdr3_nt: TGTGCCAGCAGCACACAACTGGATCCGGATACGCAGTATTTT

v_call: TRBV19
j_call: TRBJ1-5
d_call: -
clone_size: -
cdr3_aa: CASRVGNNQPQHF
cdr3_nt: TGTGCCAGTAGAGTGGGCAATAATCAGCCCCAGCATTTT

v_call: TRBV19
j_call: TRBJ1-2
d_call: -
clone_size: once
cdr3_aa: CASSITTENYGYTF
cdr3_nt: TGTGCCAGTAGTATCACGACAGAAAACTATGGCTACACCTTC

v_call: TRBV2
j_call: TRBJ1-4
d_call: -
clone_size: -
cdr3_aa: CASSGWGTSNEKLFF
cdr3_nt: TGTGCCAGCAGTGGGTGGGGGACAAGTAATGAAAAACTGTTTTTT

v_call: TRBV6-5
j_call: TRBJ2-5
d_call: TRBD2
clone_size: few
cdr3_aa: CASSNPWSSGEETQYF
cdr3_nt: TGTGCCAGCAGTAACCCCTGGTCTAGCGGGGAAGAGACCCAGTACTTC

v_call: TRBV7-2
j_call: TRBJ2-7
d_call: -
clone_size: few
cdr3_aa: CASSLAPGREQYF
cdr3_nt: TGTGCCAGCAGCTTAGCCCCCGGGCGCGAGCAGTACTTC

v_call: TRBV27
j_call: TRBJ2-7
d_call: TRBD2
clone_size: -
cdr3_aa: CASSLSAGGWGYEQYF
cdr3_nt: TGTGCCAGCAGTTTATCAGCGGGGGGCTGGGGATACGAGCAGTACTTC

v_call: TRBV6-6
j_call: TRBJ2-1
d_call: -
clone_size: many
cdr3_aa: CASSYPTHNSYNEQFF
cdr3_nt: TGTGCCAGCAGTTACCCGACTCACAACTCCTACAATGAGCAGTTCTTC

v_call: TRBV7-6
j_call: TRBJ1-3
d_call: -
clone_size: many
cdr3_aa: CASSLGQGLMSGNTIYF
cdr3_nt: TGTGCCAGCAGCTTAGGTCAGGGCCTTATGTCGGGAAACACCATATATTTT

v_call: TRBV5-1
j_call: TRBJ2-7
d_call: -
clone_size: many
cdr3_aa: CASSLPSTYEQYF
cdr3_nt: TGCGCCAGCAGCTTGCCGTCTACCTACGAGCAGTACTTC

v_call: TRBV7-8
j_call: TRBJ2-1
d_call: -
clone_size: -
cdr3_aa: CASSQDPQADSEQFF
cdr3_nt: TGTGCCAGCAGCCAAGATCCACAGGCCGATAGTGAGCAGTTCTTC

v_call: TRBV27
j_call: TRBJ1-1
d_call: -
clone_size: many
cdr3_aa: CASGKNTEAFF
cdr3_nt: TGTGCCAGCGGAAAGAACACTGAAGCTTTCTTT

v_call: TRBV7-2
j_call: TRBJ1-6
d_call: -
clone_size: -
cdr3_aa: CASSQCRGASPLHF
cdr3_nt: TGTGCCAGCAGCCAATGCCGGGGAGCGTCACCCCTCCACTTT

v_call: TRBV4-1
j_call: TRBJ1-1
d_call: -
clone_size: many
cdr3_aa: CASSPQTRIHTEAFF
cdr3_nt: TGCGCCAGCAGCCCACAGACCCGGATACACACTGAAGCTTTCTTT

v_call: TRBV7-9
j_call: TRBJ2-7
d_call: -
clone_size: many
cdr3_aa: CASSLYSYEQYF
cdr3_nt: TGTGCCAGCAGCTTATACTCCTACGAGCAGTACTTC

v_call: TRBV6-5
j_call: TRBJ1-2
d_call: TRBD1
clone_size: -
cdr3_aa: CASGFGQGPLYGYTF
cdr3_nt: TGTGCCAGCGGTTTCGGACAGGGGCCGTTATATGGCTACACCTTC

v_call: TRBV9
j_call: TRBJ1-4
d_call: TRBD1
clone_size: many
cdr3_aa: CASSASGQGRNEKLFF
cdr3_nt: TGTGCCAGCAGCGCCTCCGGACAGGGTCGAAATGAAAAACTGTTTTTT

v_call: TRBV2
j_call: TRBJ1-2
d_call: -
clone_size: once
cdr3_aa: CASSDRPDRNYGYTF
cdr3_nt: TGTGCCAGCAGTGACCGACCGGACAGAAACTATGGCTACACCTTC

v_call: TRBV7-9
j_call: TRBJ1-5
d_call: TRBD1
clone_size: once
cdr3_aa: CASSLSGRTGQGQPQHF
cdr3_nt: TGTGCCAGCAGCCTATCAGGACGGACAGGGCAAGGACAGCCCCAGCATTTT

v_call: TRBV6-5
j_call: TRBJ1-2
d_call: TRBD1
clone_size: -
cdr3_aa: CASSHRDRGSDGYTF
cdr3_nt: TGTGCCAGCAGTCACAGGGACAGGGGGTCTGATGGCTACACCTTC

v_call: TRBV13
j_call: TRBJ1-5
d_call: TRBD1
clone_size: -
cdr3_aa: CASSPLGTVNNEHF
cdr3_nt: TGTGCCAGCAGCCCTCTCGGGACAGTAAACAATGAGCATTTT

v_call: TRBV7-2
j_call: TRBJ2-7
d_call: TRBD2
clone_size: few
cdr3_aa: CASSFRGLAGEAYEQYF
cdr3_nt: TGTGCCAGCAGCTTCCGGGGACTAGCGGGGGAAGCCTACGAGCAGTACTTC

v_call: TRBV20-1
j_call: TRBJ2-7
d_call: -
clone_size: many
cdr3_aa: CSAVTDVDLSYEQYF
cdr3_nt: TGCAGTGCCGTTACAGATGTAGATCTCTCCTACGAGCAGTACTTC

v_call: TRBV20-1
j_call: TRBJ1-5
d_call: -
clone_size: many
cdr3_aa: CSASNGGGKQPQHF
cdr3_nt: TGCAGTGCTAGTAACGGGGGCGGAAAACAGCCCCAGCATTTT

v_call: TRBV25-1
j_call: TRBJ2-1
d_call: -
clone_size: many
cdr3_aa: CASSDYRVYNEQFF
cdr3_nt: TGTGCCAGCAGTGACTACAGGGTATACAATGAGCAGTTCTTC

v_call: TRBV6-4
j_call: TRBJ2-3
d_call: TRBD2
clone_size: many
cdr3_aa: CASAVVAGDGADTQYF
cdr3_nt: TGTGCCAGCGCGGTGGTAGCGGGAGACGGGGCAGATACGCAGTATTTT

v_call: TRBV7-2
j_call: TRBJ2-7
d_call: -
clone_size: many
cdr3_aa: CASSLTHLAEQYF
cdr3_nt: TGTGCCAGCAGCTTGACTCATCTGGCCGAGCAGTACTTC

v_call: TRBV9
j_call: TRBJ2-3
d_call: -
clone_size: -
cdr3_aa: CASSVAGESTDTQYF
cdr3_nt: TGTGCCAGCAGCGTTGCAGGGGAGAGCACAGATACGCAGTATTTT

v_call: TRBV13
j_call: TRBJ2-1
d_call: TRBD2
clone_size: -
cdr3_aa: CASSAPPGLAGGSEQFF
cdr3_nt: TGTGCCAGCAGCGCTCCTCCGGGACTAGCGGGCGGCAGTGAGCAGTTCTTC

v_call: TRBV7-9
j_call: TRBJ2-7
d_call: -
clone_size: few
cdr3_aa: CASSFLRLVAYEQYF
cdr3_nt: TGTGCCAGCAGCTTTCTACGGCTAGTGGCCTACGAGCAGTACTTC

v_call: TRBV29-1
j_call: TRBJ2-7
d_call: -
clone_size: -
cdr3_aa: CSVDRGSSSEQYF
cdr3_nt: TGCAGCGTTGACCGGGGGTCATCGTCCGAGCAGTACTTC

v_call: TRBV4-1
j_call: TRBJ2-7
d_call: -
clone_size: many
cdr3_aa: CASSQEGDPKQYF
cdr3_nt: TGCGCCAGCAGCCAAGAAGGAGACCCAAAGCAGTACTTC

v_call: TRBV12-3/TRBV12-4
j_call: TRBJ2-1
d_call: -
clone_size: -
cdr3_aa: CASGFGNNERFF
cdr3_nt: TGTGCTAGTGGTTTCGGAAACAATGAGCGGTTCTTC

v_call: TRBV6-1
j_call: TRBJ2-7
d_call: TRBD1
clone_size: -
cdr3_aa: CASSAGLEGQGFYEQYF
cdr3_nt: TGTGCCAGCAGTGCAGGGCTGGAAGGACAGGGGTTCTACGAGCAGTACTTC

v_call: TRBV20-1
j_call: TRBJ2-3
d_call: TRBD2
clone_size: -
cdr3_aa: CSARRSGGVTDTQYF
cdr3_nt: TGCAGTGCTCGAAGAAGCGGGGGCGTCACAGATACGCAGTATTTT

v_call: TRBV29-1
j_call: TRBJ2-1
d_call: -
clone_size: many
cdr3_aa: CSVEGEVSYNEQFF
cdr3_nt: TGCAGCGTTGAGGGCGAGGTCTCCTACAATGAGCAGTTCTTC

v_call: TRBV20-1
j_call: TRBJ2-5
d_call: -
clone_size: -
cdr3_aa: CSAPSRAQETQYF
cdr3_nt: TGCAGTGCCCCGTCACGGGCGCAAGAGACCCAGTACTTC

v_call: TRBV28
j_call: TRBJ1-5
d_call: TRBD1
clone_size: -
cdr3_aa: CASSRGQGASQPQHF
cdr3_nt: TGTGCCAGCAGCCGAGGACAGGGGGCAAGCCAGCCCCAGCATTTT

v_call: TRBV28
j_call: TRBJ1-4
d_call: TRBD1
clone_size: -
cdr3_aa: CASGHWDRGRERDEKLFF
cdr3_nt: TGTGCCAGCGGCCATTGGGACAGGGGTAGAGAGAGGGATGAAAAACTGTTTTTT